This TCR beta chain came from a study of shared clonotypes between healthy human individuals. Across the whole study: The cohort comprised a couple of women and a few men. Their ages spanned 18 to 49 years.

The CDR3 has 16 residues. From germline, CDR1 is MNHEY and CDR2 SMNVEV (reference sequence). The V gene end was trimmed by 5 bases and the J gene end by 5 bases; junction bases not matched to a gene: 7. Broader study findings: A small donor pool kept down the genetic and exposure-history diversity that was represented. Clonotypes which were not shared had lower generation probabilities than clonotypes that all four donors shared.

Clones were sequenced by immunoSEQ multiplex PCR, and TCRdb holds only the in-frame ones, with some missing. The sample consists of about 2.2 million clones, about 94% of them appearing once. About this clone: Its specificity is unknown.

Naive CD8 cells lacked CD45RO and underwent positive selection for CCR7, leaving out terminally differentiated effector memory CD45RA+ cells. Sequenced: naive CD8+ T cells from PBMCs. This clonotype originated in a man younger than 35 in good health. Some clones in this sample may be carry-over from other donors' samples. The chain is built from TRBV27 and TRBJ2-2; TRBD2 agrees at 11 bases. CDR3 coding DNA: TGTGCCAGCAGTGCACTAGCGGGAGAGGGGACCGGGGAGCTGTTTTTT. It yields the protein CASSALAGEGTGELFF.